The present T cell receptor (beta chain) was sequenced within a study of OX40 agonist ivuxolimab in advanced cancers. Study as a whole: Head and neck, renal cell, melanoma or hepatocellular carcinoma were the cancers that dose-escalation patients had. Mean age around 60 years, range roughly 23 to 79; 82.7% male.

Sampling of blood occurred at baseline, cycle 4 day 1, and cycle 7 day 1. Germline CDR1 reads MNHEY; CDR2 reads SVGAGI. This CDR3 region has 14 residues. Trimming removed 6 bases at V and 5 bases at J, with 13 bases between. Profiled with immunoSEQ multiplex PCR; TCRdb holds only in-frame clones, not every one. The repertoire consists of 35,000 to 45,000 clones, with 65% to 90% occurring once and the leading ten covering more than 20%. Here the sequenced sample was CD4+ or CD8+ T cells sorted from blood, taken in a trial of the OX40 agonist ivuxolimab. This clonotype originated in an adult with an advanced solid tumor such as melanoma, head and neck, liver or kidney cancer. The chain recombines TRBV6-5 with TRBJ2-2; TRBD2 is a possible D gene (6 bases). This CDR3 reads CASRVGGETGELFF. For the CDR3, the DNA is TGTGCCAGCAGGGTGGGAGGAGAGACCGGGGAGCTGTTTTTT.